The 11 T cell receptor beta chains reported below all come from one sample, sequenced in a study of T cell responses to AZD1222 COVID-19 vaccine. Clones were sequenced by immunoSEQ multiplex PCR, and TCRdb holds only the in-frame ones, with some missing. Of some 140,000 clones listed, roughly 90% are singletons. The input for sequencing was peripheral blood, taken on day 0 of AZD1222 vaccination. The receptors here all came from an adult in good health.

J is TRBJ1-5 and V is TRBV9; D is perhaps TRBD1 (5 bases). The CDR3 is 15 residues long. Germline V lookup: CDR1 SGDLS, CDR2 YYNGEE. Trimming took 0 bases from V and 2 from J, leaving 9 bases between them. The CDR3 DNA is TGTGCCAGCAGCGTAGCAGGGTCCGGCAATCAGCCCCAGCATTTT. It translates to CASSVAGSGNQPQHF.

The CDR3 region has the DNA TGTGCCCGCCGGGGACAGGATGTTGTTAACTATGGCTACACCTTC. Protein: CARRGQDVVNYGYTF. The chain joins TRBV10-3 to TRBJ1-2; 8 bases match TRBD1. V lost 11 bases, J lost 1 base, and 12 bases stayed unmatched. Germline CDR1 ENHRY, CDR2 SYGVKD. This CDR3 has 15 amino acids.

The chain uses TRBV5-4 and TRBJ2-1; perhaps TRBD2 as D (7 bases). Trimming pared 2 bases from V and 6 bases from J, leaving 15 bases between. This CDR3 region has 15 residues. Germline V gene data show CDR1 as SGHNT and CDR2 as YYREEE (reference sequence). The CDR3 sequence: CASSLSGGIFNEQFF. The DNA for the CDR3 is TGTGCCAGCAGCTTATCGGGGGGCATTTTCAATGAGCAGTTCTTC.

The chain recombines TRBV7-2 with TRBJ2-7; TRBD1 is a possible D gene (6 bases). This CDR3 is 15 amino acids long. Germline CDR1 is SGHTA and CDR2 is FQGNSA. Trimming cost V 3 bases and J 6 bases, with 18 bases left between them. As DNA, the CDR3 is TGTGCCAGCAGCTTTAAGTGGGGGCAGGGCGTCGAGCAGTACTTC. It is translated as CASSFKWGQGVEQYF.

The rearrangement links TRBV19 to TRBJ1-1; D uncertain. Trimming left V 4 bases short and J 6 bases short, with 12 bases between. Per germline, CDR1 LNHDA and CDR2 SQIVND (reference sequence). The CDR3 spans 13 residues. For the CDR3, the DNA is TGTGCCAGTAGTACTGGGGTGATAGCTGAAGCTTTCTTT. Protein: CASSTGVIAEAFF.

The genes are TRBV4-3 and TRBJ1-1; TRBD1 is a possible D gene (5 bases). The V end lost 0 bases, the J end lost 7 bases, and 15 bases lay between the germline ends. Germline V gene data show CDR1 as LGHNA and CDR2 as YSLEER. The CDR3 is 15 residues long. This CDR3 is CASSQDPATQVEAFF. The CDR3 DNA reads as TGCGCCAGCAGCCAAGATCCGGCTACACAGGTTGAAGCTTTCTTT.

This clone was observed a single time. The rearrangement uses TRBV5-1 and TRBJ1-1; perhaps TRBD1 as D (6 bases). V lost 0 bases and J lost 0, with 18 bases in between. CDR1 and CDR2 from the germline V gene are SGHRS and YFSETQ. The CDR3 consists of 18 residues. CDR3 sequence reads: CASSLGQGLTRLNTEAFF. In DNA, the CDR3 is TGCGCCAGCAGCTTGGGGCAGGGGCTTACCCGTTTGAACACTGAAGCTTTCTTT.

Here the CDR3 DNA reads TGTGCCAGCAGCCAGTTAACAGCCCTCGGTGACAAAAACATTCAGTACTTC. Encoded protein: CASSQLTALGDKNIQYF. The chain carries TRBV3-1 (or the pseudogene TRBV3-2) and TRBJ2-4; D gene ambiguous. Germline V CDR1 and CDR2: LGHDT, YNNKEL (reference sequence). V lost 3 bases to trimming and J lost 3 bases, with 18 bases between them. The CDR3 has 17 amino acids.

This clone occurred a few times. This chain uses TRBV2 with TRBJ2-7, with 10 bases identical to TRBD2. V gave up 8 bases and J gave up 7 bases; unmatched junction bases: 8. The CDR3 sequence is 13 residues long. CDR1 is SNHLY and CDR2 is FYNNEI in the germline V gene. The CDR3 region is CASFLAGVGEQYF. The CDR3 DNA reads as TGTGCCAGCTTTCTAGCGGGAGTGGGGGAGCAGTACTTC.

This chain uses TRBV11-2 with TRBJ2-2; TRBD1 aligns across 7 bases. The CDR3 runs to 14 residues. With 6 bases clipped from V and 7 bases from J, the junction kept 8 bases outside the gene matches. Germline V gene sequence: CDR1 SGHAT, CDR2 FQNNGV. CDR3 sequence: CASRQPGDSGELFF. In DNA form, the CDR3 reads TGTGCCAGCAGACAACCCGGGGACAGCGGGGAGCTGTTTTTT.

J is TRBJ2-7 and V is TRBV19; TRBD1 aligns across 8 bases. Trimming removed 1 base from V and 6 bases from J; junction bases left unmatched: 5. Germline CDR1 is LNHDA and CDR2 is SQIVND (reference sequence). The CDR3 runs to 14 residues. CDR3 DNA sequence: TGTGCCAGTAGTATAGGGCAGGGGGCGATCGAGCAGTACTTC. Its translation: CASSIGQGAIEQYF.